A selection of T cell receptor beta chains follows, all from one sample in a study of blood T cell repertoires in COVID-19. The data were produced by immunoSEQ multiplex PCR, yet TCRdb's version contains in-frame clones alone and is incomplete. The sample has about 240,000 clones, about four fifths seen once. The source material was peripheral blood. Source of these receptors: a woman of 80 years or more with acute or convalescent COVID-19. CDR3s include the opening cysteine and the closing phenylalanine or tryptophan. Fields, in order: D gene, V gene, J gene, clone size, CDR3 protein, CDR3 DNA. A D gene is named only where the DNA matches it firmly. Some rows have no size entry. The others give once, few or many, or a class for an expanded clone.

D: TRBD2
V: TRBV11-2
J: TRBJ2-7
size: few
CDR3: CASGAWAGGYEQYF
DNA: TGTGCCAGCGGGGCATGGGCGGGGGGATACGAGCAGTACTTC

D: -
V: TRBV4-2
J: TRBJ1-1
size: -
CDR3: CASSQEGGPTNTEAFF
DNA: TGTGCCAGCAGCCAAGAGGGAGGGCCGACGAACACTGAAGCTTTCTTT

D: -
V: TRBV5-1
J: TRBJ2-3
size: -
CDR3: CASSLDRRSDTQYF
DNA: TGCGCCAGCAGCTTGGACAGGAGATCAGATACGCAGTATTTT

D: TRBD2
V: TRBV5-1
J: TRBJ2-3
size: many
CDR3: CASSLVSLAGRGTDTQYF
DNA: TGCGCCAGCAGCTTGGTTAGTCTAGCGGGGAGGGGCACAGATACGCAGTATTTT

D: -
V: TRBV7-9
J: TRBJ2-2
size: -
CDR3: CASSFRVAGELFF
DNA: TGTGCCAGCAGCTTTCGGGTTGCCGGGGAGCTGTTTTTT

D: TRBD1
V: TRBV19
J: TRBJ1-6
size: -
CDR3: CASSLAGQGYSPLHF
DNA: TGTGCCAGTAGCCTCGCGGGACAGGGCTATTCACCCCTCCACTTT

D: TRBD1
V: TRBV2
J: TRBJ1-2
size: -
CDR3: CASSEALRTGDNGYTF
DNA: TGTGCCAGCAGTGAGGCCCTCCGGACAGGGGACAATGGCTACACCTTC

D: TRBD2
V: TRBV7-6
J: TRBJ2-3
size: -
CDR3: CASSFSGGDGDTQYF
DNA: TGTGCCAGCAGCTTCAGCGGGGGCGACGGGGATACGCAGTATTTT

D: TRBD1
V: TRBV28
J: TRBJ1-2
size: -
CDR3: CASGGGDRGNGYTF
DNA: TGTGCCAGTGGAGGGGGGGACAGGGGAAACGGCTACACCTTC

D: TRBD2
V: TRBV9
J: TRBJ2-3
size: -
CDR3: CASSVVTSGGTDTQYF
DNA: TGTGCCAGCAGCGTAGTGACTAGCGGGGGCACAGATACGCAGTATTTT

D: -
V: TRBV24-1
J: TRBJ2-1
size: -
CDR3: CATSDRTRGNEQFF
DNA: TGTGCCACCAGTGACCGTACAAGGGGTAATGAGCAGTTCTTC

D: -
V: TRBV9
J: TRBJ1-6
size: -
CDR3: CASSVTGINSPLHF
DNA: TGTGCCAGCAGCGTAACAGGGATTAATTCACCCCTCCACTTT

D: TRBD2
V: TRBV5-1
J: TRBJ2-5
size: -
CDR3: CASSLASGTRETQYF
DNA: TGCGCCAGCAGCTTGGCCAGCGGGACGCGGGAGACCCAGTACTTC

D: TRBD1
V: TRBV4-2
J: TRBJ1-4
size: -
CDR3: CASSQDPAGGNEKLFF
DNA: TGTGCCAGCAGCCAAGATCCGGCAGGGGGGAATGAAAAACTGTTTTTT

D: TRBD1
V: TRBV7-9
J: TRBJ1-2
size: -
CDR3: CASSLKAGGNYGYTF
DNA: TGTGCCAGCAGCTTAAAGGCAGGGGGCAACTATGGCTACACCTTC

D: -
V: TRBV5-1
J: TRBJ2-5
size: -
CDR3: CASSLRGQETQYF
DNA: TGCGCCAGCAGCTTGAGGGGGCAAGAGACCCAGTACTTC

D: TRBD1
V: TRBV7-9
J: TRBJ1-3
size: once
CDR3: CASSDGQGAPLGNTIYF
DNA: TGTGCCAGCAGCGACGGACAGGGGGCCCCACTCGGAAACACCATATATTTT

D: TRBD1
V: TRBV9
J: TRBJ2-3
size: -
CDR3: CASSVGTGLTDTQYF
DNA: TGTGCCAGCAGCGTCGGGACAGGGCTTACAGATACGCAGTATTTT

D: -
V: TRBV5-1
J: TRBJ1-4
size: -
CDR3: CASRDIPTNEKLFF
DNA: TGCGCCAGCAGGGACATCCCAACTAATGAAAAACTGTTTTTT

D: -
V: TRBV6-5
J: TRBJ1-3
size: -
CDR3: CASRKTAGNTIYF
DNA: TGTGCCAGCAGAAAAACAGCTGGAAACACCATATATTTT

D: TRBD1
V: TRBV27
J: TRBJ2-7
size: few
CDR3: CASSLASRGLGEQYF
DNA: TGTGCCAGCAGTTTAGCGAGCAGGGGGCTCGGCGAGCAGTACTTC

D: TRBD2
V: TRBV6-5
J: TRBJ2-7
size: -
CDR3: CASSYSRGGYEQYF
DNA: TGTGCCAGCAGTTACTCTCGGGGGGGCTACGAGCAGTACTTC

D: -
V: TRBV19
J: TRBJ1-2
size: -
CDR3: CASSARQGGYTF
DNA: TGTGCCAGTAGTGCCCGACAAGGAGGCTACACCTTC

D: TRBD2
V: TRBV2
J: TRBJ2-1
size: -
CDR3: CASSAVAGGNEQFF
DNA: TGTGCCAGCAGTGCTGTAGCGGGGGGGAATGAGCAGTTCTTC

D: TRBD1
V: TRBV15
J: TRBJ1-5
size: -
CDR3: CATSREGTAGDQPQHF
DNA: TGTGCCACCAGCAGAGAAGGGACAGCTGGAGATCAGCCCCAGCATTTT

D: -
V: TRBV28
J: TRBJ1-5
size: -
CDR3: CASSAAGVSNQPQHF
DNA: TGTGCCAGCAGTGCTGCGGGGGTTAGCAATCAGCCCCAGCATTTT

D: -
V: TRBV30
J: TRBJ2-3
size: -
CDR3: CAWSGGDSLGDTQYF
DNA: TGTGCCTGGAGTGGGGGGGACTCCCTCGGAGATACGCAGTATTTT

D: TRBD1
V: TRBV5-1
J: TRBJ1-1
size: once
CDR3: CASSLTGQGNTEAFF
DNA: TGCGCCAGCAGCTTGACCGGACAGGGGAACACTGAAGCTTTCTTT

D: TRBD2
V: TRBV6-5
J: TRBJ2-3
size: -
CDR3: CASSSGGSEDTQYF
DNA: TGTGCCAGCAGTAGCGGGGGATCCGAGGATACGCAGTATTTT

D: TRBD1
V: TRBV7-9
J: TRBJ1-3
size: -
CDR3: CATPGQGYGNTIYF
DNA: TGTGCCACTCCGGGACAGGGTTATGGAAACACCATATATTTT

D: TRBD1
V: TRBV6-1
J: TRBJ2-4
size: -
CDR3: CASSDIEGARRNIQYF
DNA: TGTGCCAGCAGTGATATCGAGGGGGCCAGACGAAACATTCAGTACTTC

D: -
V: TRBV5-1
J: TRBJ2-3
size: -
CDR3: CASSLAGGPGDTQYF
DNA: TGCGCCAGCAGCTTGGCCGGCGGGCCAGGAGATACGCAGTATTTT